A selection of T cell receptor beta chains follows, all from one sample in a study of T cell repertoires in cytomegalovirus infection. TCRdb re-analysed the reads in MiXCR, keeping a single row per CDR3 protein. Of about 530,000 distinct CDR3 sequences listed, around a quarter are singletons. Material: PBMCs. These receptors originate from a human donor in good health (CMV status not recorded). Some clones in this sample may be carry-over from other donors' samples. The CDR3 runs from the conserved cysteine through the conserved F or W. The D gene is left open where the match is weak. Clone size is not always given. Where it is, it says once, few, many or a class for expanded clones.

TRBJ1-1,many,TRBV7-2,-,CASSLGLGMNTEAFF,TGTGCCAGCAGCTTAGGATTGGGCATGAACACTGAAGCTTTCTTT
TRBJ2-7,-,TRBV4-3,TRBD2,CASSQGRSGGSYEQYF,TGCGCCAGCAGCCAAGGCAGATCGGGAGGGTCCTACGAGCAGTACTTC
TRBJ2-3,-,TRBV11-3,-,CASSPEGADTQYF,TGTGCCAGCAGCCCAGAGGGGGCAGATACGCAGTATTTT
TRBJ2-7,-,TRBV6-1,TRBD1,CAGSRDSAYEQYF,TGTGCCGGCAGTAGGGACAGCGCATACGAGCAGTACTTC
TRBJ2-5,few,TRBV19,-,CASRTDQETQYF,TGTGCCAGTAGGACGGATCAAGAGACCCAGTACTTC
TRBJ1-2,few,TRBV6-2/TRBV6-3,-,CASSYPDSYGYTF,TGTGCCAGCAGTTACCCCGACAGTTATGGCTACACCTTC
TRBJ2-7,-,TRBV20-1,TRBD2,CSARDPLAVYEQYF,TGCAGTGCTAGAGATCCACTAGCGGTTTACGAGCAGTACTTC
TRBJ2-1,-,TRBV6-2/TRBV6-3,TRBD1,CASSYPGTAFF,TGTGCCAGCAGTTACCCCGGGACAGCGTTCTTC
TRBJ2-7,many,TRBV7-2,-,CASSLGRSAPTEQYF,TGTGCCAGCAGCTTAGGCCGGTCAGCGCCTACCGAGCAGTACTTC
TRBJ2-2,-,TRBV7-6,-,CASSFPGYTGELFF,TGTGCCAGCAGCTTCCCCGGATACACCGGGGAGCTGTTTTTT
TRBJ2-7,once,TRBV6-8,-,CASSNLVPDEQYF,TGTGCCAGCAGTAACCTAGTACCTGACGAGCAGTACTTC
TRBJ1-5,-,TRBV19,-,CASSTDGNQPQHF,TGTGCCAGTAGCACGGACGGCAATCAGCCCCAGCATTTT
TRBJ1-5,few,TRBV6-2/TRBV6-3,-,CASRPFEGLGNQPQHF,TGTGCCAGCAGGCCATTCGAGGGTTTAGGCAATCAGCCCCAGCATTTT
TRBJ2-3,few,TRBV4-2,-,CASSQDMDSLGTDTQYF,TGTGCCAGCAGCCAGGATATGGACTCTCTCGGCACAGATACGCAGTATTTT
TRBJ2-2,few,TRBV19,-,CASKPLPLSTGELFF,TGTGCCAGTAAACCCCTGCCGCTTAGCACCGGGGAGCTGTTTTTT
TRBJ2-2,-,TRBV5-1,-,CASSGGLSQGTGELFF,TGCGCCAGCAGCGGGGGCTTGAGTCAAGGGACCGGGGAGCTGTTTTTT
TRBJ2-7,-,TRBV19,TRBD2,CASSIRLASTYEQYF,TGTGCCAGTAGTATAAGACTAGCGTCAACCTACGAGCAGTACTTC
TRBJ2-1,many,TRBV7-3,TRBD1,CASSPGQGGYNEQFF,TGTGCCAGCAGCCCTGGACAGGGTGGCTACAATGAGCAGTTCTTC
TRBJ2-1,many,TRBV7-2,TRBD2,CASSSGTSGMDEQFF,TGTGCCAGCAGCTCCGGGACTAGCGGGATGGATGAGCAGTTCTTC
TRBJ1-1,few,TRBV12-3/TRBV12-4,-,CASGRGSEAFF,TGTGCCAGCGGGCGGGGAAGTGAAGCTTTCTTT
TRBJ2-5,-,TRBV4-1,TRBD2,CASSQDWSAGGPEETQYF,TGCGCCAGCAGCCAAGATTGGTCGGCGGGAGGGCCAGAAGAGACCCAGTACTTC
TRBJ2-1,few,TRBV19,TRBD2,CASSTPAGMRYNEQFF,TGTGCCAGTAGTACGCCAGCGGGAATGAGGTACAATGAGCAGTTCTTC
TRBJ2-2,-,TRBV6-5,-,CASSYWTANTGELFF,TGTGCCAGCAGTTACTGGACGGCGAACACCGGGGAGCTGTTTTTT
TRBJ1-5,-,TRBV5-1,-,CASSLLGSQPQHF,TGCGCCAGCAGCTTGTTAGGGTCTCAGCCCCAGCATTTT
TRBJ1-1,-,TRBV7-9,-,CASSFSSGAGKTEAFF,TGTGCCAGCAGCTTCTCCTCCGGGGCCGGGAAGACTGAAGCTTTCTTT
TRBJ2-1,many,TRBV7-6,-,CASSPRNPNEQFF,TGTGCCAGCAGCCCAAGAAATCCAAATGAGCAGTTCTTC
TRBJ2-7,few,TRBV7-2,TRBD2,CASRGRDSYEQYF,TGTGCCAGCCGAGGGAGGGACTCCTACGAGCAGTACTTC
TRBJ1-2,-,TRBV19,-,CASSMDRTRINYGYTF,TGTGCCAGTAGTATGGATCGGACTAGAATCAACTATGGCTACACCTTC
TRBJ2-7,-,TRBV20-1,TRBD2,CSARGRISGSYEQYF,TGCAGTGCTAGAGGCCGCATTAGCGGGAGCTACGAGCAGTACTTC
TRBJ2-1,few,TRBV7-2,-,CASSFRPYSYNEQFF,TGTGCCAGCAGCTTCCGTCCTTACTCCTACAATGAGCAGTTCTTC
TRBJ2-1,many,TRBV28,TRBD1,CASRLTGGEQFF,TGTGCCAGCAGGCTGACAGGGGGTGAGCAGTTCTTC